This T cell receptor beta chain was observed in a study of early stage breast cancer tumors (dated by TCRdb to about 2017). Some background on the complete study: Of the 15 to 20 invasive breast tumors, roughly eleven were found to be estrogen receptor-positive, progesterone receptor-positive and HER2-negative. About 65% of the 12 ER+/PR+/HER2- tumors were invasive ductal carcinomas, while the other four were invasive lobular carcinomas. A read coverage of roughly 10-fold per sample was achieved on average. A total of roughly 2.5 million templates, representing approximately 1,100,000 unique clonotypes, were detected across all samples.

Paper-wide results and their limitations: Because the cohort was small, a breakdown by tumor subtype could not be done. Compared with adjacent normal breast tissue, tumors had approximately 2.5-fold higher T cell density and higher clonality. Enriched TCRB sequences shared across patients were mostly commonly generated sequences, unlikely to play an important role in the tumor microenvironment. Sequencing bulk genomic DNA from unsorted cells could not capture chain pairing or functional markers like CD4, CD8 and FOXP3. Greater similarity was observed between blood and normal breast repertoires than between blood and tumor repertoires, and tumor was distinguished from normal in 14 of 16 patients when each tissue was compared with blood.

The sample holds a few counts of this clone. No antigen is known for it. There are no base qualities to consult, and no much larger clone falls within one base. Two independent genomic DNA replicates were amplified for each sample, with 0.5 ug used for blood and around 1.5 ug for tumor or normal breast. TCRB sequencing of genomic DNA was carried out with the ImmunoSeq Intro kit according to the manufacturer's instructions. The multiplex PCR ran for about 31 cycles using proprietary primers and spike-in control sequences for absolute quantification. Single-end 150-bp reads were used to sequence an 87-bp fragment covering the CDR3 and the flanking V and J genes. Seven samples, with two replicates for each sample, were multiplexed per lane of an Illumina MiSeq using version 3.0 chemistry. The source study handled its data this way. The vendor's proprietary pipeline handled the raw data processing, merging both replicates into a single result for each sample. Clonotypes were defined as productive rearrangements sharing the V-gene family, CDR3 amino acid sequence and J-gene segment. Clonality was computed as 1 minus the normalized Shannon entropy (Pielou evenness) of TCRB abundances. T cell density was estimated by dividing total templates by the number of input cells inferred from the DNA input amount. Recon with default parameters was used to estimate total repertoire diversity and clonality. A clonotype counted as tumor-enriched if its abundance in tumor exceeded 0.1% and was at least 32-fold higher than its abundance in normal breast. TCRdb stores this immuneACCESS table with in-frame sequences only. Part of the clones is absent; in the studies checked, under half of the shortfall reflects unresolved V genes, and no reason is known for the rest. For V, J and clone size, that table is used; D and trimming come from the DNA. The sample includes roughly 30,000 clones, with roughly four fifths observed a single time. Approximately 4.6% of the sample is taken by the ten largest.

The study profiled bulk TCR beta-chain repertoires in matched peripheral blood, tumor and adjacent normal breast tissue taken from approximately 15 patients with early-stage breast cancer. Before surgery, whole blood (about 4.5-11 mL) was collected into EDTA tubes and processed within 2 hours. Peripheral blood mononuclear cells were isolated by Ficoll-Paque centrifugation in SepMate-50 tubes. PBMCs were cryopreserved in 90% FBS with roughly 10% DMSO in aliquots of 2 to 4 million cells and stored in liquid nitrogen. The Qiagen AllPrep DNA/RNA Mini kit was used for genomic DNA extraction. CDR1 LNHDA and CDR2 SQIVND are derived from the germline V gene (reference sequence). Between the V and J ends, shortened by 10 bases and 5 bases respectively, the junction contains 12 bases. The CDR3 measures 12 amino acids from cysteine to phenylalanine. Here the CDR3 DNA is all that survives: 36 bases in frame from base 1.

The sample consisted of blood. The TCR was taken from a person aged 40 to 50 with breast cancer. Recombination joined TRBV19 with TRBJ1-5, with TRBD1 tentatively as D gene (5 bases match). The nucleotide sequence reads TGTGCCACTAACCAGGGAGATCAGCCCCAGCATTTT. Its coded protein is CATNQGDQPQHF. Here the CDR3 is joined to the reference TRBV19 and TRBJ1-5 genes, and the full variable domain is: DGGITQSPKYLFRKEGQNVTLSCEQNLNHDAMYWYRQDPGQGLRLIYYSQIVNDFQKGDIAEGYSVSREKKESFPLTVTSAQKNPTAFYLCATNQGDQPQHFGDGTRLSIL.